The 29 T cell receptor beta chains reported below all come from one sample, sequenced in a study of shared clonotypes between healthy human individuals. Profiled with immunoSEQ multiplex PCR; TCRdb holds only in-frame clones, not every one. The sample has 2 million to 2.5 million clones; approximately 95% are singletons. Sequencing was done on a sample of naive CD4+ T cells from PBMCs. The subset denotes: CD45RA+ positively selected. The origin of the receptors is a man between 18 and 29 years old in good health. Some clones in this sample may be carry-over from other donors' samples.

CDR3 region: CASSSGQVSYGYTF. The CDR3 nucleotides are TGTGCCAGCAGCTCCGGACAGGTATCCTATGGCTACACCTTC. V and J are TRBV5-4 and TRBJ1-2; 7 bases align to TRBD1. Germline CDR1 is SGHNT and CDR2 is YYREEE (reference sequence). The CDR3 totals 14 residues. The junction had 6 bases not matched to a gene; V was cut back by 3 bases and J by 4 bases.

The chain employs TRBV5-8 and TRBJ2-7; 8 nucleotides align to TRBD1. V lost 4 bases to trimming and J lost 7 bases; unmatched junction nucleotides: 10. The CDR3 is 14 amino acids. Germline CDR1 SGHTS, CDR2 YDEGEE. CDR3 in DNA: TGTGCCAGCAGCCAGGGGACAGGAATGGGGGAGCAGTACTTC. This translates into CASSQGTGMGEQYF.

The CDR3 spells CASSTSGQGGDTQYF. The CDR3 DNA sequence: TGTGCCAGCAGTACCTCGGGACAGGGGGGAGATACGCAGTATTTT. The rearrangement joins TRBV28 to TRBJ2-3; 11 positions agree with TRBD1. V was pared by 5 bases and J by 5 bases, with 6 bases of the junction left unmatched. CDR3 length: 15 amino acids. Germline V gene lookup returns CDR1 MDHEN and CDR2 SYDVKM.

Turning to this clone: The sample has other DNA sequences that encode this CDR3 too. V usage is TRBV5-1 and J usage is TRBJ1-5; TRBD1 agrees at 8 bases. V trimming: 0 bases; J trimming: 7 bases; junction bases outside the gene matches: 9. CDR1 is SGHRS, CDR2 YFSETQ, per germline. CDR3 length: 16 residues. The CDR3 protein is CASSLGGQGSGQPQHF. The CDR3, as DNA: TGCGCCAGCAGCTTGGGCGGACAGGGCTCAGGACAGCCCCAGCATTTT.

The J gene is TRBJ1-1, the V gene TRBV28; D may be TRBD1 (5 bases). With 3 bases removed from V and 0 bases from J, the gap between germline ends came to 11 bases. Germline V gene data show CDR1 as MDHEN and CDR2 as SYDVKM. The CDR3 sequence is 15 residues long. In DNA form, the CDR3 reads TGTGCCAGCAGTTTCCCCGCAGGGTTGAACACTGAAGCTTTCTTT. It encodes CASSFPAGLNTEAFF.

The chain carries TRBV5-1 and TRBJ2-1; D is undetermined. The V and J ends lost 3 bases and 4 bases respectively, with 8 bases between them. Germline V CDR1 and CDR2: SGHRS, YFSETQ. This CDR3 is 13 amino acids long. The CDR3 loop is CASSYSLYNEQFF. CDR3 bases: TGCGCCAGCAGCTACTCACTATACAATGAGCAGTTCTTC.

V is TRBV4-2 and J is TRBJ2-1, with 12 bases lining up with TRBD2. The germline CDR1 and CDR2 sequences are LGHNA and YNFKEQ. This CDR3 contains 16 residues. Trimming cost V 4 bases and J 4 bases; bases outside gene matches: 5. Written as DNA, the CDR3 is TGTGCCAGCAGCCGCCCTAGCGGGAGGGTGTACAATGAGCAGTTCTTC. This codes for CASSRPSGRVYNEQFF.

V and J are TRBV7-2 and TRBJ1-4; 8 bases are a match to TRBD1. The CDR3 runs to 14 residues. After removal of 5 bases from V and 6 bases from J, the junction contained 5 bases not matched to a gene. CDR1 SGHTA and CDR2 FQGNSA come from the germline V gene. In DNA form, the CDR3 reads TGTGCCAGCAGCCAGGACAGGGTGCATGAAAAACTGTTTTTT. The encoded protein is CASSQDRVHEKLFF.

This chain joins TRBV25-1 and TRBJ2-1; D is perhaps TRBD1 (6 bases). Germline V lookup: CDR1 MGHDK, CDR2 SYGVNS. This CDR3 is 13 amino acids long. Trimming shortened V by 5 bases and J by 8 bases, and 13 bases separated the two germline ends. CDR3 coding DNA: TGTGCCAGCAGTCGCCAGACAGGCGATGAGCAGTTCTTC. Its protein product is CASSRQTGDEQFF.

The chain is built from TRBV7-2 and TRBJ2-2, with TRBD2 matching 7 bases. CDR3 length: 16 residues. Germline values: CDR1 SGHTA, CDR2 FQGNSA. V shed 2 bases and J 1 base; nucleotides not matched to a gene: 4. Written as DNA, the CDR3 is TGTGCCAGCAGCTTATTCCCTAGCGGGAACACCGGGGAGCTGTTTTTT. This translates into CASSLFPSGNTGELFF.

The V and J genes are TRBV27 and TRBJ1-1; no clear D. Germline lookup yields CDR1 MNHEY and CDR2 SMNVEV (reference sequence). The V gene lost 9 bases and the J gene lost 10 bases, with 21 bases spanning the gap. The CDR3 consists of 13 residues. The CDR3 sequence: CASHRGEIHRAFF. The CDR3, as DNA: TGTGCCAGTCACCGAGGTGAAATCCATCGAGCTTTCTTT.

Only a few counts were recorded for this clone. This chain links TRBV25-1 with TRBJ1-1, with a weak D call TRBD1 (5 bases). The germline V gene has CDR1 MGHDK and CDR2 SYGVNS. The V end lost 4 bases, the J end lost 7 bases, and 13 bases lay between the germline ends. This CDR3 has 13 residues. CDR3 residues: CASSGRLGGEAFF. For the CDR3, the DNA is TGTGCCAGCAGTGGCCGATTGGGGGGTGAAGCTTTCTTT. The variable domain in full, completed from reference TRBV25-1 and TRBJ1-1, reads EADIYQTPRYLVIGTGKKITLECSQTMGHDKMYWYQQDPGMELHLIHYSYGVNSTEKGDLSSESTVSRIRTEHFPLTLESARPSHTSQYLCASSGRLGGEAFFGQGTRLTVV.

The DNA for the CDR3 is TGTGCCAGCAGCTTAACAAAAATCAACGCGGGGACCTACAATGAGCAGTTCTTC. This codes for CASSLTKINAGTYNEQFF. The chain carries TRBV7-3 and TRBJ2-1; weak D call: TRBD2 (6 bases). The CDR3 covers 18 residues. V gave up 0 bases and J gave up 2 bases, with 17 bases separating them. CDR1 SGHTA and CDR2 FQGTGA come from the germline V gene.

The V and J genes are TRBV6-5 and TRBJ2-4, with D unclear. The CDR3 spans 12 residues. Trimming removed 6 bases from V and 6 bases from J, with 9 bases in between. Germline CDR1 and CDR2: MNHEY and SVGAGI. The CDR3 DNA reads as TGTGCCAGCAGCGACGACCTAAACATTCAGTACTTC. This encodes CASSDDLNIQYF.

The CDR3 reads CASSGASEQYF. The CDR3 region has the DNA TGTGCCAGCAGCGGTGCCTCCGAGCAGTACTTC. The V gene is TRBV7-2, the J gene TRBJ2-7; no clear D. CDR1 is SGHTA and CDR2 is FQGNSA in the germline V gene. The CDR3 consists of 11 residues. V lost 5 bases and J 6 bases, leaving 8 bases between the germline ends.

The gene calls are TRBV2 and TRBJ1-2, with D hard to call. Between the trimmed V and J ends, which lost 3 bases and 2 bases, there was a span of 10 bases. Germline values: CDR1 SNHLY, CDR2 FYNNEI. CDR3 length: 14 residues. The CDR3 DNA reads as TGTGCCAGCAGTGATATAGGAGGGAACTATGGCTACACCTTC. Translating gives CASSDIGGNYGYTF.

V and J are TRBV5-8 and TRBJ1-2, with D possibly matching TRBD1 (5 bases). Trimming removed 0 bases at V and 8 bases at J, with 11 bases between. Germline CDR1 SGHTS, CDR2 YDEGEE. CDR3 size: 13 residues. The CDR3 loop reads CASSLGRGGGYTF. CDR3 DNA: TGTGCCAGCAGCTTGGGTAGGGGAGGAGGCTACACCTTC.

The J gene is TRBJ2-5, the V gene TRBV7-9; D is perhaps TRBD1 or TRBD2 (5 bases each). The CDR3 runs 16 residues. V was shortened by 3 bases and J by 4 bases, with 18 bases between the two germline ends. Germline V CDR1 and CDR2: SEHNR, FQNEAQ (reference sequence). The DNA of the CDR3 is TGTGCCAGCAGCTTTCGTAACGGGGCGGGCATAGAGACCCAGTACTTC. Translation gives CASSFRNGAGIETQYF.

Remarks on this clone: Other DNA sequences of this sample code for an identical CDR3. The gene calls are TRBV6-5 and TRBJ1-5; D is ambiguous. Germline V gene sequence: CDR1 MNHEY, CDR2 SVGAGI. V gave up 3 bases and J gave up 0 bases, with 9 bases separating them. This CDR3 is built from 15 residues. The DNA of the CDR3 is TGTGCCAGCAGTTATTCTAGGGTTAGCAATCAGCCCCAGCATTTT. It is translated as CASSYSRVSNQPQHF.

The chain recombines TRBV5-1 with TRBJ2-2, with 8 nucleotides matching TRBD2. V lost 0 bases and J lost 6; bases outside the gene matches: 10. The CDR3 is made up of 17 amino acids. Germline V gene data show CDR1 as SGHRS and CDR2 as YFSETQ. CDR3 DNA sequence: TGCGCCAGCAGCTTGGTAGTCCAGCGGGAGTGGTCCGGGGAGCTGTTTTTT. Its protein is CASSLVVQREWSGELFF.

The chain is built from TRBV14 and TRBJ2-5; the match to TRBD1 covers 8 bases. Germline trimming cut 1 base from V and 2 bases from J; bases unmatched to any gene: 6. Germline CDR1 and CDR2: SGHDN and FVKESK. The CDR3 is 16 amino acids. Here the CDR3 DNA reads TGTGCCAGCAGCCAAGGCTTTGGACAGGGTCAAGAGACCCAGTACTTC. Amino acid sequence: CASSQGFGQGQETQYF.

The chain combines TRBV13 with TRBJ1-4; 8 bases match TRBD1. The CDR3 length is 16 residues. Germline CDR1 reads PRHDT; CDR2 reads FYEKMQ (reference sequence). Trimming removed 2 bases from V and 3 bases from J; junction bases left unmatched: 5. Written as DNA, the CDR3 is TGTGCCAGCAGCTTACAGGGGGCGCCGGCTAATGAAAAACTGTTTTTT. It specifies CASSLQGAPANEKLFF.

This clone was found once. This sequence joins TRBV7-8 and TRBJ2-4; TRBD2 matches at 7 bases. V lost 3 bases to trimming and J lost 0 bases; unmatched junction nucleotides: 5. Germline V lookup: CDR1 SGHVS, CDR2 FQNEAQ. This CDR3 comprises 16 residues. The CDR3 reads CASSLVQREAKNIQYF. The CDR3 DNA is TGTGCCAGCAGCTTGGTCCAGCGGGAAGCCAAAAACATTCAGTACTTC.

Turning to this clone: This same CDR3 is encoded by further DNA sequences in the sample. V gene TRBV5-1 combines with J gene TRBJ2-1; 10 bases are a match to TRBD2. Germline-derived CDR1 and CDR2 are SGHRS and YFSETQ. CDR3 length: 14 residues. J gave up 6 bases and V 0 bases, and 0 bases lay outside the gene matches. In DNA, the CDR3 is TGCGCCAGCAGCTTGGGGACTAGCGGCAATGAGCAGTTCTTC. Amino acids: CASSLGTSGNEQFF. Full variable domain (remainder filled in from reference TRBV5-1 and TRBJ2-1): KAGVTQTPRYLIKTRGQQVTLSCSPISGHRSVSWYQQTPGQGLQFLFEYFSETQRNKGNFPGRFSGRQFSNSRSEMNVSTLELGDSALYLCASSLGTSGNEQFFGPGTRLTVL.

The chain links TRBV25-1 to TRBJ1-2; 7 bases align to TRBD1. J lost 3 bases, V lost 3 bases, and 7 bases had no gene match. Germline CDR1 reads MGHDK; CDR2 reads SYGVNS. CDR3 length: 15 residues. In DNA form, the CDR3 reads TGTGCCAGCAGTGATCCCCAGGGGGGGTACTATGGCTACACCTTC. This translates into CASSDPQGGYYGYTF.

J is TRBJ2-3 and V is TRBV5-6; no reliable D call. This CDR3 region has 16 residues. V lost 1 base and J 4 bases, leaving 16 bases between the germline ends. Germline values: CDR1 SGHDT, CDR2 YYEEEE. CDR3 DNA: TGTGCCAGCAGCTTGTTGGATCCGGGCCGCGCAGATACGCAGTATTTT. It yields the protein CASSLLDPGRADTQYF.

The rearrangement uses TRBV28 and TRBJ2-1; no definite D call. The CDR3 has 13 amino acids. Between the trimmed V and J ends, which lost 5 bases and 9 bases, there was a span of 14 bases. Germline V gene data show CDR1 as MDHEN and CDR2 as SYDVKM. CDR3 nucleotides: TGTGCCAGCAGTCCCGACCCTGGGTTTGAGCAGTTCTTC. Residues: CASSPDPGFEQFF. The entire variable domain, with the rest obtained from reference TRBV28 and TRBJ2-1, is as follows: DVKVTQSSRYLVKRTGEKVFLECVQDMDHENMFWYRQDPGLGLRLIYFSYDVKMKEKGDIPEGYSVSREKKERFSLILESASTNQTSMYLCASSPDPGFEQFFGPGTRLTVL.

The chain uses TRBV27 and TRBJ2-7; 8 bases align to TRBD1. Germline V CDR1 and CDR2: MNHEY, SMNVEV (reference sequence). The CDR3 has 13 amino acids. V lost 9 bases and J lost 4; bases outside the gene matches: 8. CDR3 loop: CASTGQGRYEQYF. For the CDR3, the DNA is TGTGCCAGTACCGGACAGGGCAGATACGAGCAGTACTTC.

The DNA for the CDR3 is TGTGCCAGAAGCGGCGGGACTCATCCCACCGGCCCGGTCGCCTACGAGCAGTACTTC. This codes for CARSGGTHPTGPVAYEQYF. This chain connects TRBV5-3 to TRBJ2-7; weak D call: TRBD2 (6 bases). TRBV5-3 falls under the ORF class, with uncertain function. V shed 4 bases and J shed 2 bases, with 28 bases lying between them. The CDR3 spans 19 residues.